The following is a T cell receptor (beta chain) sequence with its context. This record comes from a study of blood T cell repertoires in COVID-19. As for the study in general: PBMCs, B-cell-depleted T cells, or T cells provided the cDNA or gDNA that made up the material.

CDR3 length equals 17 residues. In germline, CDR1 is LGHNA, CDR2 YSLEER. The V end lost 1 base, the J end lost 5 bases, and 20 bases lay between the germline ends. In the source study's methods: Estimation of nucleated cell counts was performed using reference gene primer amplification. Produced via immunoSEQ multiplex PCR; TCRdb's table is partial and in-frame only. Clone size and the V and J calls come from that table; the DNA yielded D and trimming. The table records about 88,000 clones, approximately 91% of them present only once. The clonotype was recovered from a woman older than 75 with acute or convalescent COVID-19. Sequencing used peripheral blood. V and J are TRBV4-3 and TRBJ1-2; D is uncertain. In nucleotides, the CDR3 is TGCGCCAGCAGCCAAGCCCCCGGGGTGGTTAATAGTTATGGCTACACCTTC. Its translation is CASSQAPGVVNSYGYTF.